The rows below give T cell receptor beta chains drawn from one sample of a study of CD8 T cells in ankylosing spondylitis. Via MiXCR, TCRdb re-called the 5' RACE reads, giving one row per CDR3 protein. There are around 150,000 distinct CDR3 sequences in the sample; around 10% occur only once, and approximately 32% lies in the top ten. Sequencing was performed on blood, either unsorted or a sorted T cell fraction (not recorded which). Every receptor here comes from a male donor with ankylosing spondylitis or in good health (not recorded which). Both conserved end residues are part of each CDR3. A D gene is named only where the DNA matches it firmly. Clone size is stated in some rows and not others, as once, few, many or a class when expanded.

V gene	D gene	J gene	clone size	CDR3 DNA	CDR3 protein
TRBV29-1	-	TRBJ2-7	many	TGCAGCGTTTCATGGGTGGACGAGCAGTACTTC	CSVSWVDEQYF
TRBV20-1	TRBD2	TRBJ2-5	few	TGCAGTGCTAGACCTCGGGGAGGGGAGACCCAGTACTTC	CSARPRGGETQYF
TRBV12-3/TRBV12-4	-	TRBJ1-2	-	TGTGCCAGCAGTTTCGACAGCTATGGCTACACCTTC	CASSFDSYGYTF
TRBV12-3/TRBV12-4	TRBD2	TRBJ2-3	many	TGTGCCAGCAGTTTACGGACTAGTGAGCCAGATACGCAGTATTTT	CASSLRTSEPDTQYF
TRBV29-1	-	TRBJ1-1	many	TGCAGCGTTGACTCTAGGACTGAAGCTTTCTTT	CSVDSRTEAFF
TRBV29-1	TRBD2	TRBJ2-7	few	TGCAGCGTCAGCGCGGGAGACTCCTACGAGCAGTACTTC	CSVSAGDSYEQYF
TRBV24-1	-	TRBJ1-1	-	TGTGCCACCAGCCACAGGGCTAACACTGAAGCTTTCTTT	CATSHRANTEAFF
TRBV10-3	-	TRBJ1-1	-	TGTGCCATCAGTCCCCTTGGGCAGGACATGAACACTGAAGCTTTCTTT	CAISPLGQDMNTEAFF
TRBV12-3/TRBV12-4	-	TRBJ2-7	many	TGTGCCAGCAGTTTAAGTTCTGGTTCTAGCGTCACCTACGAGCAGTACTTC	CASSLSSGSSVTYEQYF
TRBV7-8	-	TRBJ2-2	many	TGTGCCAGCAGCTTAGGGGGAGCTAGGACCGGGGAGCTGTTTTTT	CASSLGGARTGELFF
TRBV25-1	TRBD2	TRBJ2-1	-	TGTGCCAGCAGTGATAATAGCGGGATAGGGAATGAGCAGTTCTTC	CASSDNSGIGNEQFF
TRBV12-3/TRBV12-4	TRBD2	TRBJ2-5	-	TGTGCCAGCAATTTACTAGCGGGGGGGCTAGAGACCCAGTACTTC	CASNLLAGGLETQYF
TRBV29-1	TRBD1	TRBJ1-1	many	TGCAGCGTGCTAGGGACAGGGAACACTGAAGCTTTCTTT	CSVLGTGNTEAFF
TRBV6-1	-	TRBJ2-1	many	TGTGCCAGGGACCTACTCAGCTCCTACAATGAGCAGTTCTTC	CARDLLSSYNEQFF
TRBV27	-	TRBJ2-3	-	TGTGCCAGCAGTTTATCCGGGCCCTCCCGTACGCAGTATTTT	CASSLSGPSRTQYF
TRBV6-8	TRBD1	TRBJ1-2	-	TGTGCCAGCAGAGACAGGGGCTATGGCTACACCTTC	CASRDRGYGYTF
TRBV3-1	-	TRBJ2-5	many	TGTGCCAGCAGCCAGGGACGTCAAGAGACCCAGTACTTC	CASSQGRQETQYF
TRBV20-1	-	TRBJ2-1	few	TGCAGTGCTAGACGCAGTGAGCAGTTCTTC	CSARRSEQFF
TRBV5-1	-	TRBJ1-1	many	TGCGCCAGCAGCTTGGGACAGCGCGCGAACACTGAAGCTTTCTTT	CASSLGQRANTEAFF
TRBV20-1	-	TRBJ2-1	many	TGCAGTGCTAGGGCATCGTCTAGAGACTACAATGAGCAGTTCTTC	CSARASSRDYNEQFF
TRBV7-6	-	TRBJ1-1	-	TGTGCCAGCAGCTTGGGGGGGATTAGTACTGAAGCTTTCTTT	CASSLGGISTEAFF
TRBV14	TRBD2	TRBJ2-3	many	TGTGCCAGCAGCCAATTAGCGGGGTTTGATACGCAGTATTTT	CASSQLAGFDTQYF
TRBV27	-	TRBJ2-6	few	TGTGCCAGCAGTCCTAGGGCTCTCCCCTCTGGGGCCAACGTCCTGACTTTC	CASSPRALPSGANVLTF
TRBV7-2	TRBD2	TRBJ2-3	-	TGTGCCAGCAGCTTAACTAGCGGTTTCTCCACAGATACGCAGTATTTT	CASSLTSGFSTDTQYF
TRBV5-6	TRBD2	TRBJ2-1	-	TGTGCCAGCACCTCCCTGAGGCTAGCGGCTAGCTCCTACAATGAGCAGTTCTTC	CASTSLRLAASSYNEQFF
TRBV4-1	-	TRBJ2-5	many	TGCGCCAGCAGCCAAGGGAGCCTACAAGAGACCCAGTACTTC	CASSQGSLQETQYF
TRBV7-2	-	TRBJ1-6	-	TGTGCCAGCAGCTTAGTCCCCCGATCACCCCTCCACTTT	CASSLVPRSPLHF
TRBV6-5	-	TRBJ1-2	few	TGTGCCAGCAGTTACTCGAGCGCATATGGCTACACCTTC	CASSYSSAYGYTF
TRBV5-1	-	TRBJ2-6	many	TGCGCCAGCAGCTTGGAGGGTGACGGGGCCAACGTCCTGACTTTC	CASSLEGDGANVLTF
TRBV15	-	TRBJ1-2	many	TGTGCCACCAGCAGAGAGTCCACCTTCTATGGCTACACCTTC	CATSRESTFYGYTF
TRBV25-1	-	TRBJ1-2	once	TGTGCCAGCATGGACGGCGGCCTCGGCTACACCTTC	CASMDGGLGYTF
TRBV6-2/TRBV6-3	TRBD1	TRBJ2-6	many	TGTGCCAGCAGTAAAATGACAGGGATAAGGTCTGGGGCCAACGTCCTGACTTTC	CASSKMTGIRSGANVLTF
TRBV5-1	-	TRBJ1-2	many	TGCGCCAGCAGCCTCAGTGAAAGTTATGGCTACACCTTC	CASSLSESYGYTF
TRBV12-3/TRBV12-4	-	TRBJ1-4	many	TGTGCCAGCAGATCCGGGACGGGGAATGAAAAACTGTTTTTT	CASRSGTGNEKLFF
TRBV2	-	TRBJ2-2	few	TGTGCCAGCAGAGCCAGCGCTAACACCGGGGAGCTGTTTTTT	CASRASANTGELFF
TRBV20-1	TRBD1	TRBJ2-2	-	TGCAGTGCTCCGAGGACAGGGGGCTTGCCCGGGGGGCTGTTTTTT	CSAPRTGGLPGGLFF
TRBV4-1	TRBD2	TRBJ2-7	many	TGCGCCAGCAGCACGCCTAGCGGGAGGGCCGCCGACGAGCAGTACTTC	CASSTPSGRAADEQYF
TRBV5-1	-	TRBJ2-2	many	TGCGCCAGCAGCTTTGACGGGATGGACACCGGGGAGCTGTTTTTT	CASSFDGMDTGELFF
TRBV10-2	TRBD1	TRBJ1-1	many	TGCGCCAGCAGTGAGAACAGGGGTCCTGAAGCTTTCTTT	CASSENRGPEAFF
TRBV10-3	TRBD2	TRBJ2-1	many	TGTGCCACCTATAGCGGGGGGCTTTTTAATGAGCAGTTCTTC	CATYSGGLFNEQFF
TRBV29-1	TRBD1	TRBJ1-6	-	TGCAGCGTTCGACAGGGAGAGCATTCACCCCTCCACTTT	CSVRQGEHSPLHF
TRBV6-5	-	TRBJ2-2	many	TGTGCCAGCAGCACAACTAGGTATCCTGCCGGGGAGCTGTTTTTT	CASSTTRYPAGELFF
TRBV7-8	TRBD1	TRBJ1-5	-	TGTGCCAGCAGCTTAGAAAGAACAGGGGTCGATCAGCCCCAGCATTTT	CASSLERTGVDQPQHF
TRBV20-1	-	TRBJ1-2	many	TGCAGTGCTTGGGGGAATCTTAACTATGGCTACACCTTC	CSAWGNLNYGYTF
TRBV3-1	-	TRBJ2-2	once	TGTGCCAGCAGCCAATACTCCGATACCGGGGAGCTGTTTTTT	CASSQYSDTGELFF
TRBV4-2	TRBD1	TRBJ1-1	many	TGTGCCAGCAGCCAAGGGATCGACGGACAGGGAAACACTGAAGCTTTCTTT	CASSQGIDGQGNTEAFF
TRBV6-4	-	TRBJ2-3	many	TGTGCCAGCAGTGACGGGCAGGCGGGAGATACGCAGTATTTT	CASSDGQAGDTQYF
TRBV12-3/TRBV12-4	-	TRBJ2-2	many	TGTGCCAGCAGCCGCGCAGAGGGAGGCACCGGGGAGCTGTTTTTT	CASSRAEGGTGELFF
TRBV9	-	TRBJ2-1	-	TGTGCCAGCAGCGTAGGTGAAAGGCCTTACAATGAGCAGTTCTTC	CASSVGERPYNEQFF
TRBV5-6	-	TRBJ2-6	-	TGTGCCAGCTTCTCAATGGGCGTCGTCTCTGGGGCCAACGTCCTGACTTTC	CASFSMGVVSGANVLTF
TRBV3-1	-	TRBJ2-2	-	TGTGCCAGCAGCCAAGAGGAAACCCAGGGGACCGGGGAGCTGTTTTTT	CASSQEETQGTGELFF
TRBV27	-	TRBJ1-6	many	TGTGCCAGCAGCGGGAAGGGCCTAAGCTCCTATAATTCACCCCTCCACTTT	CASSGKGLSSYNSPLHF
TRBV27	TRBD1	TRBJ1-1	few	TGTGCCACCAGAATGGCAGGGGGCACTGAAGCTTTCTTT	CATRMAGGTEAFF
TRBV30	-	TRBJ1-1	many	TGTGCCTGGGAACAAATGTTGAACACTGAAGCTTTCTTT	CAWEQMLNTEAFF
TRBV7-9	-	TRBJ2-1	-	TGTGCCAGCAGTTATATAGTAGGTGAGCAGTTCTTC	CASSYIVGEQFF
TRBV28	TRBD2	TRBJ2-7	-	TGTGCCAGCAGTTCCCCCGGGACTAGCGGGGGGGTGAGCTCCTACGAGCAGTACTTC	CASSSPGTSGGVSSYEQYF
TRBV6-5	TRBD2	TRBJ2-4	many	TGTGCCAGCAGTTACGGGGGGAGGGGCATTCAGTACTTC	CASSYGGRGIQYF
TRBV20-1	TRBD1	TRBJ1-6	many	TGCAGTGCTAGACCCGGACAGGGCTCCTATAATTCACCCCTCCACTTT	CSARPGQGSYNSPLHF
TRBV15	-	TRBJ2-1	few	TGTGCCACCAGCAGAGATTACGGAGAAAATGAGCAGTTCTTC	CATSRDYGENEQFF
TRBV12-3/TRBV12-4	TRBD1	TRBJ1-5	few	TGTGCCAGCGGCGGACAGGGGAGAGATCAGCCCCAGCATTTT	CASGGQGRDQPQHF